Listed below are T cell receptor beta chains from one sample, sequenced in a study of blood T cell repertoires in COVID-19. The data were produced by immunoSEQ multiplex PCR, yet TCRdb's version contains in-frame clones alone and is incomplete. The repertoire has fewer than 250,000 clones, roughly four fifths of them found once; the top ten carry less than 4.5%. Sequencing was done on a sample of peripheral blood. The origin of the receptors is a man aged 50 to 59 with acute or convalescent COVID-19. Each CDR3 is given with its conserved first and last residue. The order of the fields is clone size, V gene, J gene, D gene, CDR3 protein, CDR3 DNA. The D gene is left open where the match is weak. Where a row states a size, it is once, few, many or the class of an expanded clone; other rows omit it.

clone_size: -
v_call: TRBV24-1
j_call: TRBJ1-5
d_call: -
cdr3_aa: CATSLQGNQPQHF
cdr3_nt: TGTGCCACCAGCCTACAGGGTAATCAGCCCCAGCATTTT

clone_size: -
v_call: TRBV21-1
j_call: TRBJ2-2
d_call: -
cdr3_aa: CASSGPGQGATGELFF
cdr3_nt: TGTGCCAGCAGCGGACCGGGACAGGGGGCGACCGGGGAGCTGTTTTTT

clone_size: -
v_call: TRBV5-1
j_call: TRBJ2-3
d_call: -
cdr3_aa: CASRVEEAADTQYF
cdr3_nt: TGCGCCAGCAGGGTAGAAGAGGCGGCAGATACGCAGTATTTT

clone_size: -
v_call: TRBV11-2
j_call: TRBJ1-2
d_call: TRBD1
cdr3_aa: CASSLDRDRVNYGYTF
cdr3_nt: TGTGCCAGCAGCTTAGATCGGGACAGAGTCAACTATGGCTACACCTTC

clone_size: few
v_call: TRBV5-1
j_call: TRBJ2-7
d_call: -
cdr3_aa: CASSLGTATYEQYF
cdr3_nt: TGCGCCAGCAGCTTGGGGACAGCGACCTACGAGCAGTACTTC

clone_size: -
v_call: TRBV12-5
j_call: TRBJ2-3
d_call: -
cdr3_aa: CASGLWIDLRGTDTQYF
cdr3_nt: TGTGCTAGTGGTTTGTGGATTGACCTTCGGGGCACAGATACGCAGTATTTT

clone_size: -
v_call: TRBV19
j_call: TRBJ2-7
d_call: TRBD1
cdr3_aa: CASSIRGLDEQYF
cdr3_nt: TGTGCCAGTAGTATCAGGGGGCTGGACGAGCAGTACTTC

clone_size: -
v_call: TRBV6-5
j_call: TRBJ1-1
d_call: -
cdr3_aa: CASTLRTEAFF
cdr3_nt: TGTGCCAGCACCCTGCGCACTGAAGCTTTCTTT

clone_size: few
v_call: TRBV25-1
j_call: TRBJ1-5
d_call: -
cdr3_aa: CASNRDNQPQHF
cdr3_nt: TGTGCCAGTAACAGAGACAATCAGCCCCAGCATTTT

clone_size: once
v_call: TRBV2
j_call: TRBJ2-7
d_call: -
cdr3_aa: CASGYTTGSSYEQYF
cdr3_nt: TGTGCCAGCGGATATACGACAGGAAGCTCCTACGAGCAGTACTTC

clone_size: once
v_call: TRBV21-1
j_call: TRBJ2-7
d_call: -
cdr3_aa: CASSKTSGREQYF
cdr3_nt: TGTGCCAGCAGCAAGACTAGCGGGAGGGAGCAGTACTTC

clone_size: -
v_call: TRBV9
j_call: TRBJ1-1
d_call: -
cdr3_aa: CASSVEGMNTEAFF
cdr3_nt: TGTGCCAGCAGCGTAGAGGGGATGAACACTGAAGCTTTCTTT

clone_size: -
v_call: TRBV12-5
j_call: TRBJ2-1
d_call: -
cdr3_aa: CASGLGDRSPYNEQFF
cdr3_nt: TGTGCTAGTGGTTTGGGAGACAGGTCCCCCTACAATGAGCAGTTCTTC

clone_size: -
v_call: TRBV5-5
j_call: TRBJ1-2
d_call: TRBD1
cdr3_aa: CASTSTGHYGYTF
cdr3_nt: TGTGCCAGCACATCGACAGGGCATTATGGCTACACCTTC

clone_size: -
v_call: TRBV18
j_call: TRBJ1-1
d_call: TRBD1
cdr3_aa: CASSPWDSPSHTEAFF
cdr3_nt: TGTGCCAGCTCACCGTGGGACAGTCCGTCGCACACTGAAGCTTTCTTT

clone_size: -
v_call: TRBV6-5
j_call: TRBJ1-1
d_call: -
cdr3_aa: CASSYGQLNTEAFF
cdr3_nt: TGTGCCAGCAGTTACGGCCAATTGAACACTGAAGCTTTCTTT

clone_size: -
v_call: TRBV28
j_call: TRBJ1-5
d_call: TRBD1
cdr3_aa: CASSLKGTANYQPQHF
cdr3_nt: TGTGCCAGCAGTTTAAAAGGGACAGCGAACTATCAGCCCCAGCATTTT

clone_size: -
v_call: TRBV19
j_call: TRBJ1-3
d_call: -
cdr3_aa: CASSFRSQNTIYF
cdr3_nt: TGTGCCAGTAGTTTCCGGTCCCAAAACACCATATATTTT

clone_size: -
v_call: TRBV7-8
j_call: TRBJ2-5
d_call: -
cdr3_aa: CASSLPAGGGGFKGTQYF
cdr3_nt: TGTGCCAGCAGCTTACCCGCCGGAGGGGGAGGGTTTAAAGGGACCCAGTACTTC

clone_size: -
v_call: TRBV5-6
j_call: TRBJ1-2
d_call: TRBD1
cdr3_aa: CASIRQGNGYTF
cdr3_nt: TGTGCCAGCATCAGACAGGGGAATGGCTACACCTTC

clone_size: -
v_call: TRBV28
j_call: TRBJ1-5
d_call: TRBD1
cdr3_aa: CASTPGQGSRQPQHF
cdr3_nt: TGTGCCAGCACCCCGGGACAGGGATCTCGTCAGCCCCAGCATTTT

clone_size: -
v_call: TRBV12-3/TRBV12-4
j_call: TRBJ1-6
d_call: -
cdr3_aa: CASSLNLALHF
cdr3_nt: TGTGCCAGCAGCCTCAACCTAGCCCTCCACTTT

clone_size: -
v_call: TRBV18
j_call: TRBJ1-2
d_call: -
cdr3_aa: CASSPDTYGYTF
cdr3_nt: TGTGCCAGCTCACCCGACACGTATGGCTACACCTTC

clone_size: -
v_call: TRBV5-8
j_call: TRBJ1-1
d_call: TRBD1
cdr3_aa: CASSGTAMNTEAFF
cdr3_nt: TGTGCCAGCAGCGGGACAGCTATGAACACTGAAGCTTTCTTT

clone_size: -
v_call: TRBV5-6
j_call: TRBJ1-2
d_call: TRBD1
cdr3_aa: CASSIVGQTNYGYTF
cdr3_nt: TGTGCCAGCAGCATCGTGGGACAGACTAACTATGGCTACACCTTC

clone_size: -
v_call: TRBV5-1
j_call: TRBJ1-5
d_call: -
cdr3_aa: CASSSSGRTEEPQHF
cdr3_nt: TGCGCCAGCAGCTCAAGCGGGCGGACTGAGGAGCCCCAGCATTTT

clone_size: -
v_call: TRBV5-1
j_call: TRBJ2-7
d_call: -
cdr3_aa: CASALGVLAYEQYF
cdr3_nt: TGCGCCAGCGCCTTAGGGGTTCTCGCCTACGAGCAGTACTTC

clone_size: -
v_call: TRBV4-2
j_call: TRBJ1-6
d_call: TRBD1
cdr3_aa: CASSPTGTAASPLHF
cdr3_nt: TGTGCCAGCAGCCCGACCGGGACAGCCGCTTCACCCCTCCACTTT

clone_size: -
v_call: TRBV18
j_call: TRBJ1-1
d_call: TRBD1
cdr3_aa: CASSPPRTGVMNTEAFF
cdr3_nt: TGTGCCAGCTCACCACCCCGGACAGGGGTGATGAACACTGAAGCTTTCTTT

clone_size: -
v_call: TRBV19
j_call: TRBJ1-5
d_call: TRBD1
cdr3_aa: CASSTVRTGGSNQPQHF
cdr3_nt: TGTGCCAGTAGTACAGTCAGGACAGGGGGTAGCAATCAGCCCCAGCATTTT

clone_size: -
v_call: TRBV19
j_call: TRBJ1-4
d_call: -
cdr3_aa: CASSIVGSRQTVFF
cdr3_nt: TGTGCCAGTAGTATAGTAGGTTCGAGACAGACGGTGTTTTTT

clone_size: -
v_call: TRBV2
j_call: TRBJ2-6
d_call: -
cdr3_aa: CASIRGGTVLSGANVLTF
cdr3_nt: TGTGCCAGCATACGGGGGGGGACAGTCCTCTCTGGGGCCAACGTCCTGACTTTC

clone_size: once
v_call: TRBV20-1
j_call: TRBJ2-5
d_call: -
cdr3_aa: CSARLVETQYF
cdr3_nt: TGCAGTGCTAGACTAGTCGAGACCCAGTACTTC

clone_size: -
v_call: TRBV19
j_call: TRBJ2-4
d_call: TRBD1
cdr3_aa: CASSLTGGIAYF
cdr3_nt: TGTGCCAGTAGTTTAACAGGGGGAATAGCGTACTTC

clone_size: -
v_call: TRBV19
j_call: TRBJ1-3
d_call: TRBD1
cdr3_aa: CASSTLLRQGLRNTIYF
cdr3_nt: TGTGCCAGTAGTACCCTCCTCCGACAGGGGTTGCGAAACACCATATATTTT

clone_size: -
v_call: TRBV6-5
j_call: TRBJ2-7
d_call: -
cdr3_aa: CASSMGPPGEQYF
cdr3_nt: TGTGCCAGCAGTATGGGTCCCCCGGGGGAGCAGTACTTC

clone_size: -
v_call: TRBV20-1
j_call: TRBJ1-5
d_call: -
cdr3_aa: CSASSGPGLNQPGHF
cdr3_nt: TGCAGTGCTAGTTCAGGACCCGGACTAAATCAGCCCGGGCATTTT

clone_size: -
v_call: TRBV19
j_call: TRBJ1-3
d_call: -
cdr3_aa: CASSDSGLSFSGNTIYF
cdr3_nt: TGTGCCAGTTCGGACAGTGGCCTTTCCTTCTCTGGAAACACCATATATTTT

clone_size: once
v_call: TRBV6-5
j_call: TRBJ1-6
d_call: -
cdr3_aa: CASRAGQPPLHF
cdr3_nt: TGTGCCAGCAGGGCAGGGCAGCCACCCCTCCACTTT

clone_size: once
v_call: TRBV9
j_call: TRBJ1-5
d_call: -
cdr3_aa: CASSSRTEPQHF
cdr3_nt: TGTGCCAGCAGCTCACGTACGGAGCCCCAGCATTTT

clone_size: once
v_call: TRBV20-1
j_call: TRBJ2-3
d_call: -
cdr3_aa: CSASGSGQFSDTQYF
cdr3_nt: TGCAGTGCTAGTGGAAGTGGACAGTTTTCAGATACGCAGTATTTT